One sample yielded the 14 T cell receptor beta chains listed below, sequenced in a study of T cell clonotyping in hematopoietic cell transplantation. Produced via immunoSEQ multiplex PCR; TCRdb's table is partial and in-frame only. Counted here are about 11,000 clones, 80% to 90% occurring once; the ten biggest clones make up around a sixth. The sample here was PBMCs, taken 100 days after allogeneic stem cell transplant. These receptors all stem from a female patient aged 60 to 70 who had an allogeneic stem cell transplant from an unrelated donor, so the T cells may come from the graft donor. Some clones in this sample may be carry-over from other donors' samples.

A single count supports this clone. The chain combines TRBV7-6 with TRBJ2-5; possibly TRBD1 for D (5 bases). Germline V lookup: CDR1 SGHVS, CDR2 FNYEAQ. V shed 5 bases and J shed 9 bases, with 25 bases lying between them. The CDR3 is 16 amino acids. The CDR3 DNA sequence: TGTGCCAGCAGCCCGATTGGGGCTGAGGAAGAGTGGGCCCAGTACTTC. Residues: CASSPIGAEEEWAQYF. The full variable domain, completed using reference TRBV7-6 and TRBJ2-5, is GAGVSQSPRYKVTKRGQDVALRCDPISGHVSLYWYRQALGQGPEFLTYFNYEAQQDKSGLPNDRFSAERPEGSISTLTIQRTEQRDSAMYRCASSPIGAEEEWAQYFGPGTRLLVL.

This clone is categorized as large. This rearrangement joins TRBV27 to TRBJ2-3; D is tentatively TRBD1 or TRBD2 (5 bases each). The ends were cut back, 8 bases at V and 6 bases at J, with 15 bases in the middle. Germline V gene lookup returns CDR1 MNHEY and CDR2 SMNVEV (reference sequence). This CDR3 spans 13 amino acids. The CDR3 sequence is CASAPRWGDTQYF. The CDR3 coding sequence is TGTGCCAGCGCCCCCCGATGGGGGGATACGCAGTATTTT.

V and J are TRBV6-5 and TRBJ2-7; a weak D match, TRBD2 (6 bases). CDR3 length: 14 amino acids. Trimming removed 8 bases from V and 2 bases from J, with 16 bases in between. Germline V gives CDR1 MNHEY, CDR2 SVGAGI. The CDR3 protein is CASGRGGKAYEQYF. The DNA for the CDR3 is TGTGCCAGCGGCAGAGGAGGGAAGGCCTACGAGCAGTACTTC.

V is TRBV5-1 and J is TRBJ2-2; TRBD2 is a possible D gene (5 bases). The germline CDR1 and CDR2 sequences are SGHRS and YFSETQ. Trimming pared 2 bases from V and 1 base from J, leaving 9 bases between. The CDR3 extends over 15 amino acids. CDR3 amino acids: CASSFSGWNTGELFF. In DNA, the CDR3 is TGCGCCAGCAGCTTCAGCGGTTGGAACACCGGGGAGCTGTTTTTT.

The genes are TRBV4-3 and TRBJ2-7; no reliable D call. Germline V CDR1 and CDR2: LGHNA, YSLEER. V was pared by 0 bases and J by 2 bases, with 8 bases between. The CDR3 is made up of 14 amino acids. For the CDR3, the DNA is TGCGCCAGCAGCCAAGATCTGGCAGCCTACGAGCAGTACTTC. Residues: CASSQDLAAYEQYF.

The table lists this clone with a few counts. The V and J genes are TRBV27 and TRBJ2-7; the match to TRBD2 covers 11 bases. CDR3 size: 14 residues. Germline CDR1 reads MNHEY; CDR2 reads SMNVEV (reference sequence). V trimming: 6 bases; J trimming: 6 bases; junction bases outside the gene matches: 7. CDR3 bases: TGTGCCAGCAGAACTAGCGGGGGCTTGGTCGAGCAGTACTTC. The encoded protein is CASRTSGGLVEQYF.

The V and J genes are TRBV6-5 and TRBJ2-7; 7 nucleotides match TRBD1. V trimming: 4 bases; J trimming: 6 bases; junction bases outside the gene matches: 9. Germline lookup yields CDR1 MNHEY and CDR2 SVGAGI. The CDR3 covers 14 residues. The CDR3 reads CASSSRQGVSEQYF. CDR3 nucleotide sequence: TGTGCCAGCAGTTCAAGACAGGGTGTGAGCGAGCAGTACTTC.

The V and J genes are TRBV7-9 and TRBJ2-5, with 7 bases that match TRBD2. This CDR3 is 15 amino acids long. The trim removed 7 bases at V and 5 bases at J, leaving 13 bases unmatched. Germline V gene sequence: CDR1 SEHNR, CDR2 FQNEAQ (reference sequence). This chain's CDR3 is CASIPSGGGQETQYF. The CDR3 nucleotides read TGTGCCAGCATCCCATCGGGGGGTGGTCAGGAGACCCAGTACTTC.

This clone has just one count. The chain uses TRBV18 and TRBJ2-1; 7 positions match TRBD2. Unmatched junction bases numbered 5, after V lost 3 bases and J lost 6 bases. Germline V CDR1 and CDR2: KGHSH, LQKENI. The CDR3 extends over 14 amino acids. CDR3 sequence reads: CASSPTPGGNEQFF. The DNA of the CDR3 is TGTGCCAGCTCACCCACCCCGGGGGGCAATGAGCAGTTCTTC.

The gene calls are TRBV29-1 and TRBJ2-7; D gene unclear. The germline V gene has CDR1 SQVTM and CDR2 ANQGSEA. CDR3 length equals 13 residues. V lost 6 bases to trimming and J lost 7 bases, with 19 bases between them. The CDR3 sequence: CSVSFLLDYEQYF. In DNA form, the CDR3 reads TGCAGCGTCTCATTTTTGCTGGATTATGAGCAGTACTTC.

The chain employs TRBV4-1 and TRBJ2-7, with 8 bases lining up with TRBD2. Germline CDR1 is MGHRA and CDR2 is YSYEKL. The CDR3 loop spans 15 amino acids. J was trimmed by 3 bases and V by 2 bases; bases with no gene match: 6. CDR3 nucleotide sequence: TGCGCCAGCAGCCAATTTATCGCGGGAGGCTACGAGCAGTACTTC. Amino acid sequence: CASSQFIAGGYEQYF.

This chain joins TRBV27 and TRBJ1-1, with a weak D call TRBD1 (6 bases). Between the trimmed V and J ends, which lost 0 bases and 2 bases, there was a span of 10 bases. This CDR3 region has 15 residues. In germline, CDR1 is MNHEY, CDR2 SMNVEV (reference sequence). CDR3 protein: CASSLSGQINTEAFF. CDR3 DNA sequence: TGTGCCAGCAGTTTATCCGGACAGATTAACACTGAAGCTTTCTTT.

The chain joins TRBV7-3 to TRBJ2-4; TRBD1 matches at 8 bases. V was clipped by 4 bases and J by 8 bases; unmatched bases: 7. Germline values: CDR1 SGHTA, CDR2 FQGTGA. The CDR3 is 14 amino acids. This CDR3 reads CASSSGGAGDIQYF. The CDR3, as DNA: TGTGCCAGCAGCTCAGGGGGCGCCGGGGACATTCAGTACTTC.

Only one count was recorded for this clone. This CDR3 is CASYSFGGRGSNQPQHF. The CDR3 DNA reads TGTGCCAGCTACAGTTTTGGGGGGCGGGGCAGCAATCAGCCCCAGCATTTT. The genes are TRBV28 and TRBJ1-5, with a weak D call TRBD1 (6 bases). Deletions cut 8 bases from V and 1 base from J, with 21 bases between. Germline-derived CDR1 and CDR2 are MDHEN and SYDVKM. This CDR3 contains 17 residues.